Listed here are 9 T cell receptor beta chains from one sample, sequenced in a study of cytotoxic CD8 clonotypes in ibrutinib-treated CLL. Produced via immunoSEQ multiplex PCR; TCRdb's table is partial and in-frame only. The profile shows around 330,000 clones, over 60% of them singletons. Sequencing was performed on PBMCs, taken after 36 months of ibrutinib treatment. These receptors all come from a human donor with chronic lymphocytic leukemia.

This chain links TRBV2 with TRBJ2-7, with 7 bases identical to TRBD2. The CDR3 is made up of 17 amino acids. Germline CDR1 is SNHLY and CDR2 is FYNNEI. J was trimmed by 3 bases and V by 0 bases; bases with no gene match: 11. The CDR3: CASSEAGSSGLFYEQYF. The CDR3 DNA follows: TGTGCCAGCAGTGAAGCGGGAAGTAGCGGGCTCTTCTACGAGCAGTACTTC.

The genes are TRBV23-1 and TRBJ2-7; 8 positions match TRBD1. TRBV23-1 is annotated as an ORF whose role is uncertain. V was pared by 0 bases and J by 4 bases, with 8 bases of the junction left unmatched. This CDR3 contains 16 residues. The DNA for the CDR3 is TGCGCCAGCAGTCAATCGCGGAGACAGGGGTCTTACGAGCAGTACTTC. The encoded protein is CASSQSRRQGSYEQYF.

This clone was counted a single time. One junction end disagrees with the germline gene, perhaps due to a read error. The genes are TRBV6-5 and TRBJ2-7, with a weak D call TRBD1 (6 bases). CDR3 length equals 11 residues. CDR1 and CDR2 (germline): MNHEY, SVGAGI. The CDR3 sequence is CASRNRDIHSF. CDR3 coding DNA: TGTGCCAGCAGGAACCGGGACATACACTCATTC.

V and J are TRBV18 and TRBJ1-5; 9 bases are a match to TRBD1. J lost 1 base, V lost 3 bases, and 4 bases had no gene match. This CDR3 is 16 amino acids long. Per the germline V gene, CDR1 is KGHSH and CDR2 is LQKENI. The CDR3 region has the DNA TGTGCCAGCTCACCTGGACAGGGGAGAAGCAATCAGCCCCAGCATTTT. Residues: CASSPGQGRSNQPQHF.

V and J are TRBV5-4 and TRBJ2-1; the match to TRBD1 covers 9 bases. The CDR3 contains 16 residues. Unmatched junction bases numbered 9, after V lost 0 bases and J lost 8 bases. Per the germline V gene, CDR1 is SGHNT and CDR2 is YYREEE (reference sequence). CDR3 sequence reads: CASSLAHRGRKYEQFF. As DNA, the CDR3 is TGTGCCAGCAGCTTGGCCCACAGGGGGCGCAAGTATGAGCAGTTCTTC.

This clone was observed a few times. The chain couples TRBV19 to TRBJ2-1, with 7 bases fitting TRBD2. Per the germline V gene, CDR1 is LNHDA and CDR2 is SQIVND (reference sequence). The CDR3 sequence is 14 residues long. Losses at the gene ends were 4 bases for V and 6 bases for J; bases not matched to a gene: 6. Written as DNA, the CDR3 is TGTGCCAGTAGTAGCCGGACTAGGTCCAATGAGCAGTTCTTC. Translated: CASSSRTRSNEQFF. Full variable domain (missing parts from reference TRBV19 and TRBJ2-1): DGGITQSPKYLFRKEGQNVTLSCEQNLNHDAMYWYRQDPGQGLRLIYYSQIVNDFQKGDIAEGYSVSREKKESFPLTVTSAQKNPTAFYLCASSSRTRSNEQFFGPGTRLTVL.

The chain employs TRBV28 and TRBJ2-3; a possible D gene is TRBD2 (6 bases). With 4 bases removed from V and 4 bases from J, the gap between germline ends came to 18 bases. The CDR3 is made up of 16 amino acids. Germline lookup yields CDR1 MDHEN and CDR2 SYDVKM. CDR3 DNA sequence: TGTGCCAGCAGTTCCCTGGGAGCGGGCGGGCCAGATACGCAGTATTTT. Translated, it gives CASSSLGAGGPDTQYF.

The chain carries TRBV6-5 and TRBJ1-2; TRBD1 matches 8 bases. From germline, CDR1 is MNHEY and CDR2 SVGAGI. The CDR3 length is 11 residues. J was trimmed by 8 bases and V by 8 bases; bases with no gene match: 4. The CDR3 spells CASFSGGGYTF. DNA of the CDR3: TGTGCCAGCTTCTCAGGGGGCGGCTACACCTTC.

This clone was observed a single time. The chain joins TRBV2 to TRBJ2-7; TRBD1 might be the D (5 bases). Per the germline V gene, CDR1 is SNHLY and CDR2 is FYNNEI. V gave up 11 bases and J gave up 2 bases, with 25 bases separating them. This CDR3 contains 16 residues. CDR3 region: CAGQRAPPLDPYEQYF. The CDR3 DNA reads TGTGCCGGACAACGGGCTCCCCCCCTCGATCCCTACGAGCAGTACTTC.